This record concerns one T cell receptor (beta chain) sequence. Its antigen is not identified. The sample originates from a study of T cell responses to AZD1222 COVID-19 vaccine. Background on the study: The study pooled second doses at about 4 or about 12 weeks.

Germline loops: CDR1 MNHEY, CDR2 SVGAGI. The CDR3 has 14 residues. Trimming removed 5 bases from V and 2 bases from J, with 12 bases in between. Clones were read by immunoSEQ multiplex PCR, and TCRdb kept only the in-frame ones, dropping some. The sample shows 130,000 or so clones, about 91% of them seen only once. Overall study findings and caveats: Only a handful of AZD1222 recipients, six or seven in all, had baseline seropositivity. Donors in the cohort were predominantly white British and more often female, and clonal diversity was possibly underestimated.

This sequence originates from an adult in good health. Sample: peripheral blood, taken on day 0 of AZD1222 vaccination. The chain links TRBV6-5 to TRBJ1-1, with D possibly being TRBD1 (6 bases). CDR3 coding DNA: TGTGCCAGCAGTATCAGGGGTCGAAACACTGAAGCTTTCTTT. This gives the protein CASSIRGRNTEAFF.